This T cell receptor (beta chain) was found in a study of tumour-infiltrating T cells in Burkitt lymphoma. Study information: Survival, overall and progression-free, tracked with productive clonality.

Here immunoSEQ multiplex PCR was the method, and the copy in TCRdb shows in-frame clones only, minus some. The table includes 15,000 to 20,000 clones, roughly 79% detected once. Deletions cut 2 bases from V and 0 bases from J, with 6 bases between. The CDR3 totals 14 residues. The V gene's germline CDR1 is SGHDT and CDR2 YYEEEE. The specimen sequenced was tumor tissue. The chain is built from TRBV5-6 and TRBJ1-5; D gene unclear. This receptor was obtained from a human donor with diffuse large B-cell lymphoma. CDR3 amino acids: CASSLRGSNQPQHF. As DNA, the CDR3 is TGTGCCAGCAGCTTAAGAGGTAGCAATCAGCCCCAGCATTTT.